This T cell receptor (beta chain) was identified during a study of blood T cell repertoires in COVID-19. Germline values: CDR1 SGHRS, CDR2 YFSETQ. The CDR3 runs to 18 residues. J lost 0 bases, V lost 4 bases, and 12 bases had no gene match. Per the original data handling: The authors estimated nucleated cell counts from reference gene primer amplification. TCRdb's table, derived via immunoSEQ multiplex PCR, lists solely in-frame clones and lacks some. V, J and clone size reflect that table, while D and trimming were determined from the DNA. The sample includes tens of thousands of clones, 90% seen only once; the top ten take under 1.5%.

This clonotype originated in a man aged 55-75 years with acute or convalescent COVID-19. The source material was peripheral blood. This chain links TRBV5-1 with TRBJ1-1, with 10 bases matching TRBD1. Here the CDR3 DNA reads TGCGCCAGCAGCCCAGCCAGACAGGGGGCATATATGAACACTGAAGCTTTCTTT. It specifies CASSPARQGAYMNTEAFF.